The 20 T cell receptor beta chains in this list originate from one sample, sequenced in a study of T cell responses to AZD1222 COVID-19 vaccine. Generated by immunoSEQ multiplex PCR, the TCRdb table keeps only in-frame clones and is missing some. The table records 90,000 to 120,000 clones, around 90% of them present only once. The sample consisted of peripheral blood, taken 28 days after the second AZD1222 dose. The receptors shown here come from an adult who received the AZD1222 COVID-19 vaccine.

This clone was seen more than once but under ten times. This chain uses TRBV2 with TRBJ1-1, with no clear D. The CDR3 consists of 10 residues. Trimming stripped 4 bases from V and 7 bases from J, with 4 bases between. CDR1 and CDR2 (germline): SNHLY, FYNNEI. The CDR3 DNA follows: TGTGCCAGCAGTGGTCTTGAAGCTTTCTTT. Amino acid sequence: CASSGLEAFF.

V and J are TRBV9 and TRBJ2-7, with a tentative D call TRBD2 (5 bases). The V gene lost 1 base and the J gene lost 7 bases, with 12 bases spanning the gap. In germline, CDR1 is SGDLS, CDR2 YYNGEE. This CDR3 is built from 13 residues. CDR3 in amino acids: CASSVQDPGEQYF. Written as DNA, the CDR3 is TGTGCCAGCAGCGTACAGGACCCGGGGGAGCAGTACTTC.

The V call is TRBV30, the J call TRBJ1-1, with TRBD1 as a possible D gene (5 bases). This CDR3 spans 13 amino acids. CDR1 is GTSNPN, CDR2 SVGIG, per germline (reference sequence). V lost 2 bases to trimming and J lost 0 bases, with 7 bases between them. CDR3 loop: CAWSPRVNTEAFF. CDR3 in DNA: TGTGCCTGGAGTCCCAGGGTGAACACTGAAGCTTTCTTT.

This chain connects TRBV6-5 to TRBJ1-5; 8 bases line up with TRBD1. The CDR3 consists of 14 residues. The germline CDR1 and CDR2 sequences are MNHEY and SVGAGI. The ends lost 6 bases at V and 2 bases at J; junction bases unmatched: 3. CDR3 sequence: CASSQGAGNQPQHF. The DNA for the CDR3 is TGTGCCAGCAGCCAGGGGGCCGGCAATCAGCCCCAGCATTTT.

A few counts support this clone. V usage is TRBV5-1 and J usage is TRBJ2-1; no clear D. Trimming removed 4 bases from V and 2 bases from J, with 10 bases in between. The V gene's germline CDR1 is SGHRS and CDR2 YFSETQ. This CDR3 region has 14 residues. For the CDR3, the DNA is TGCGCCAGCAGCCCGAAAGAGACCTACAATGAGCAGTTCTTC. This codes for CASSPKETYNEQFF.

The chain couples TRBV11-1 to TRBJ1-4; the D gene is possibly TRBD1 (5 bases). The germline V and J ends were trimmed by 3 bases and 3 bases, with 8 bases remaining between them. CDR1 is SGHAT and CDR2 is FQDESV in the germline V gene (reference sequence). This CDR3 is 14 amino acids long. CDR3 sequence (DNA): TGTGCCAGCAGCTTGTCGGGGGCTAATGAAAAACTGTTTTTT. Translating it yields CASSLSGANEKLFF.

CDR3 sequence reads: CATRGTRELFF. In DNA form, the CDR3 reads TGTGCCACCAGAGGGACCCGGGAGCTGTTTTTT. The rearrangement uses TRBV10-3 and TRBJ2-2; D could derive from TRBD1 or TRBD2 (5 bases each). Trimming took off 10 bases at V and 9 bases at J, with 12 bases between the two ends. The CDR3 totals 11 residues. The germline gives CDR1 ENHRY, CDR2 SYGVKD.

The V and J genes are TRBV5-4 and TRBJ1-4; D is unclear. Germline V CDR1 and CDR2: SGHNT, YYREEE (reference sequence). V was shortened by 0 bases and J by 2 bases, with 5 bases between the two germline ends. This CDR3 has 14 amino acids. CDR3 sequence reads: CASSLGATNEKLFF. In DNA form, the CDR3 reads TGTGCCAGCAGCTTGGGCGCGACTAATGAAAAACTGTTTTTT.

V gene TRBV28 combines with J gene TRBJ1-2, with TRBD1 matching over 11 bases. CDR3 length: 15 residues. Germline assignment: CDR1 MDHEN and CDR2 SYDVKM. J gave up 7 bases and V 7 bases, and 11 bases lay outside the gene matches. CDR3 region: CASKNPGQGAGGYTF. The CDR3 nucleotides are TGTGCCAGCAAAAATCCAGGACAGGGGGCAGGTGGCTACACCTTC.

This clone was picked up a small number of times. The gene calls are TRBV9 and TRBJ1-4, with a weak D call TRBD1 (6 bases). V lost 0 bases, J lost 4 bases, and 10 bases lay in between. Germline-derived CDR1 and CDR2 are SGDLS and YYNGEE. This CDR3 region has 15 residues. CDR3 sequence (DNA): TGTGCCAGCAGCGTAGCGGGGGCATTTAATGAAAAACTGTTTTTT. This encodes CASSVAGAFNEKLFF. Complete variable domain (other parts from reference TRBV9 and TRBJ1-4): DSGVTQTPKHLITATGQRVTLRCSPRSGDLSVYWYQQSLDQGLQFLIQYYNGEERAKGNILERFSAQQFPDLHSELNLSSLELGDSALYFCASSVAGAFNEKLFFGSGTQLSVL.

The chain joins TRBV18 to TRBJ1-1, with D hard to call. The CDR3 sequence is 14 residues long. Germline-derived CDR1 and CDR2 are KGHSH and LQKENI. V lost 1 base and J 1 base, leaving 7 bases between the germline ends. CDR3 DNA: TGTGCCAGCTCACCACTTCCAGGGAACACTGAAGCTTTCTTT. Translation: CASSPLPGNTEAFF.

The V gene is TRBV5-4, the J gene TRBJ2-1; 7 nucleotides line up with TRBD1. CDR1 and CDR2 from the germline V gene are SGHNT and YYREEE (reference sequence). V shed 2 bases and J 5 bases; nucleotides not matched to a gene: 1. This CDR3 has 13 amino acids. The CDR3: CASSLDRDNEQFF. Written as DNA, the CDR3 is TGTGCCAGCAGCTTAGACAGGGACAATGAGCAGTTCTTC. The entire variable domain, with the rest obtained from reference TRBV5-4 and TRBJ2-1, is as follows: ETGVTQSPTHLIKTRGQQVTLRCSSQSGHNTVSWYQQALGQGPQFIFQYYREEENGRGNFPPRFSGLQFPNYSSELNVNALELDDSALYLCASSLDRDNEQFFGPGTRLTVL.

This clone was seen more than once but under ten times. The chain joins TRBV24-1 to TRBJ1-6; D may be TRBD1 (5 bases). The V gene lost 5 bases and the J gene lost 17 bases, with 24 bases spanning the gap. Per the germline V gene, CDR1 is KGHDR and CDR2 is SFDVKD. This CDR3 has 15 residues. CDR3 residues: CATSVPTDQGFVVHF. CDR3 nucleotide sequence: TGTGCCACCAGTGTCCCCACCGACCAGGGTTTCGTGGTCCACTTT.

This chain links TRBV5-4 with TRBJ1-2; the D gene is possibly TRBD1 (5 bases). Germline CDR1 is SGHNT and CDR2 is YYREEE (reference sequence). The V end was cut by 4 bases, the J end by 4 bases, with 14 bases between. This CDR3 is built from 14 residues. CDR3: CASSGDGLIYGYTF. The DNA of the CDR3 is TGTGCCAGCAGCGGGGACGGCTTAATCTATGGCTACACCTTC.

V is TRBV7-9 and J is TRBJ1-1; D remains ambiguous. Germline CDR1 is SEHNR and CDR2 is FQNEAQ (reference sequence). The CDR3 consists of 13 residues. V was shortened by 2 bases and J by 7 bases, with 11 bases between the two germline ends. CDR3 sequence: CASSLRAGLEAFF. Written as DNA, the CDR3 is TGTGCCAGCAGCTTAAGGGCGGGCCTTGAAGCTTTCTTT. Full variable domain (missing parts from reference TRBV7-9 and TRBJ1-1): DTGVSQNPRHKITKRGQNVTFRCDPISEHNRLYWYRQTLGQGPEFLTYFQNEAQLEKSRLLSDRFSAERPKGSFSTLEIQRTEQGDSAMYLCASSLRAGLEAFFGQGTRLTVV.

Remarks on this clone: Compared with germline, one end of the junction differs, possibly owing to a read error. The chain combines TRBV11-2 with TRBJ2-7; 11 nucleotides agree with TRBD1. The CDR3 consists of 14 residues. The germline CDR1 and CDR2 sequences are SGHAT and FQNNGV. The CDR3 spells CASNLGQGAYEQYF. In DNA, the CDR3 is TGTGCCAGCAACTTAGGACAGGGGGCATACGAGCAGTACTTC.

The V gene is TRBV6-5, the J gene TRBJ1-1; no clear D. Looked up from germline, CDR1 is MNHEY and CDR2 is SVGAGI. Trimming left V 1 base short and J 0 bases short, with 12 bases between. This CDR3 spans 16 amino acids. CDR3 loop: CASSYYDAQLNTEAFF. The DNA of the CDR3 is TGTGCCAGCAGTTACTACGACGCACAGCTGAACACTGAAGCTTTCTTT.

V and J are TRBV12-3 or TRBV12-4 and TRBJ1-5; D may be TRBD1 (5 bases). The CDR3 extends over 13 amino acids. The V end was cut by 6 bases, the J end by 3 bases, with 9 bases between. The CDR3 loop is CASSRTTNQPQHF. The CDR3, as DNA: TGTGCCAGCAGCCGGACAACCAATCAGCCCCAGCATTTT.

The genes are TRBV19 and TRBJ2-4, with D unclear. Germline V lookup: CDR1 LNHDA, CDR2 SQIVND (reference sequence). The CDR3 is 16 residues long. The V and J ends lost 0 bases and 0 bases respectively, with 9 bases between them. The CDR3 reads CASSIDQLIAKNIQYF. The DNA for the CDR3 is TGTGCCAGTAGTATAGATCAACTGATAGCCAAAAACATTCAGTACTTC.

The chain combines TRBV19 with TRBJ2-2, with D maybe TRBD1 (5 bases). Per germline, CDR1 LNHDA and CDR2 SQIVND (reference sequence). The CDR3 is 14 residues long. Trimming took off 2 bases at V and 6 bases at J, with 10 bases between the two ends. CDR3 in amino acids: CASSIQGTAGELFF. For the CDR3, the DNA is TGTGCCAGTAGTATACAGGGTACGGCCGGGGAGCTGTTTTTT.